These T cell receptor beta chains were read from a single sample in a study of T cells in Graves' hyperthyroidism and ophthalmopathy. TCRdb re-called the multiplex PCR reads with MiXCR, one entry per CDR3 protein. The sample records fewer than 800,000 distinct CDR3 sequences, about 16% being singletons. The sample consisted of blood. The receptors were gathered from a man between 18 and 29 years old with Graves' hyperthyroidism. Both conserved end residues are part of each CDR3. A D gene is named only where the DNA matches it firmly. Only part of the rows carry a size: once, few, many, or a class if the clone is expanded.

J: TRBJ2-3
size: few
V: TRBV7-2
D: TRBD2
length: 14
DNA: TGTGCCAGCAGCTCGACAGGCGGGGGGGATACGCAGTATTTT
CDR3: CASSSTGGGDTQYF

J: TRBJ2-4
size: many
V: TRBV19
D: -
length: 15
DNA: TGTGCCAGTAGTATGAACAGTTCACCCAAAAACATTCAGTACTTC
CDR3: CASSMNSSPKNIQYF

J: TRBJ1-2
size: -
V: TRBV11-2
D: TRBD1
length: 14
DNA: TGTGCCAGCAGCTACGCCGGGACAGGGGGTGGCTACACCTTC
CDR3: CASSYAGTGGGYTF

J: TRBJ2-2
size: once
V: TRBV7-3
D: TRBD2
length: 23
DNA: TGTGCCAGCAGCTTACACAACGGGGGCCCGGGACTAGCGCTCCTCCCGGGCACCGGGGAGCTGTTTTTT
CDR3: CASSLHNGGPGLALLPGTGELFF

J: TRBJ1-1
size: many
V: TRBV7-8
D: -
length: 13
DNA: TGTGCCAGCACCTTACAGTTGAACACTGAAGCTTTCTTT
CDR3: CASTLQLNTEAFF

J: TRBJ2-3
size: -
V: TRBV2
D: TRBD1
length: 16
DNA: TGTGCCAGCAGTGAAAGGACAGGGGGATACACAGATACGCAGTATTTT
CDR3: CASSERTGGYTDTQYF

J: TRBJ2-7
size: many
V: TRBV3-1
D: -
length: 12
DNA: TGTGCCAGCAGCCAAGTGGGGGGAGCGCAGTACTTC
CDR3: CASSQVGGAQYF

J: TRBJ1-1
size: many
V: TRBV3-1
D: -
length: 14
DNA: TGTGCCAGCAGCCAAGGGGGCCTGTACACTGAAGCTTTCTTT
CDR3: CASSQGGLYTEAFF

J: TRBJ2-7
size: -
V: TRBV2
D: TRBD1
length: 13
DNA: TGTGCCAGCACCTTGGGACAGGGTGGCGAGCAGTACTTC
CDR3: CASTLGQGGEQYF

J: TRBJ2-7
size: many
V: TRBV7-6
D: TRBD2
length: 15
DNA: TGTGCCAGCAGCTTATTTTATAGCGGGGAATACGAGCAGTACTTC
CDR3: CASSLFYSGEYEQYF

J: TRBJ1-1
size: many
V: TRBV20-1
D: TRBD1
length: 14
DNA: TGCAGTGCCCGGGACAGGCGATCGAACACTGAAGCTTTCTTT
CDR3: CSARDRRSNTEAFF

J: TRBJ2-5
size: -
V: TRBV15
D: -
length: 13
DNA: TGTGCCACCAGCAGAGGATTACGACCGACCCAGTACTTC
CDR3: CATSRGLRPTQYF

J: TRBJ2-5
size: many
V: TRBV20-1
D: TRBD2
length: 15
DNA: TGCAGTGCTTGCCGGACTAGCGAGTACCAAGAGACCCAGTACTTC
CDR3: CSACRTSEYQETQYF

J: TRBJ2-5
size: many
V: TRBV12-3/TRBV12-4
D: TRBD2
length: 16
DNA: TGTGCCAGCAGTTGGGGTCTAGCGGGACTCCAAGAGACCCAGTACTTC
CDR3: CASSWGLAGLQETQYF

J: TRBJ1-1
size: few
V: TRBV11-3
D: TRBD1
length: 15
DNA: TGTGCCAGCAGTTACTCGGAGGGGGCTTTTACTGAAGCTTTCTTT
CDR3: CASSYSEGAFTEAFF

J: TRBJ1-2
size: few
V: TRBV13
D: -
length: 12
DNA: TGTGCCAGCAGCTTCAGGGAGGGTGGCTACACCTTC
CDR3: CASSFREGGYTF

J: TRBJ2-7
size: few
V: TRBV6-2/TRBV6-3
D: -
length: 14
DNA: TGTGCCACCAACTACCCAGGGGAGTCCTACGAGCAGTACTTC
CDR3: CATNYPGESYEQYF

J: TRBJ1-6
size: -
V: TRBV28
D: -
length: 17
DNA: TGTGCCAGCATCGGTGTCCACCTTAGCTCCTATAATTCACCCCTCCACTTT
CDR3: CASIGVHLSSYNSPLHF

J: TRBJ2-3
size: many
V: TRBV3-1
D: TRBD2
length: 16
DNA: TGTGCCAGCAGCCAGCGGGTAGCGGGAGGTTTAGATACGCAGTATTTT
CDR3: CASSQRVAGGLDTQYF

J: TRBJ1-3
size: -
V: TRBV19
D: -
length: 15
DNA: TGTGCCAGTAGTACTCTGGACAGAGACGGAAACACCATATATTTT
CDR3: CASSTLDRDGNTIYF

J: TRBJ2-1
size: once
V: TRBV3-1
D: -
length: 14
DNA: TGTGCCAGCAGCTCCTCGGGACCTCGCGATGAGCAGTTCTTC
CDR3: CASSSSGPRDEQFF

J: TRBJ2-5
size: many
V: TRBV10-3
D: TRBD2
length: 16
DNA: TGTGCCATCAGCTCCGGGACTAGCGGGGGAGGAGAGACCCAGTACTTC
CDR3: CAISSGTSGGGETQYF

J: TRBJ1-4
size: -
V: TRBV13
D: -
length: 14
DNA: TGTGCCAGCAGCTTCCGGGACCCTAATGAAAAACTGTTTTTT
CDR3: CASSFRDPNEKLFF

J: TRBJ2-1
size: -
V: TRBV27
D: TRBD1
length: 13
DNA: TGTGCCAGCAGTTTAAGGGGGACAGGGACGGCGTTCTTC
CDR3: CASSLRGTGTAFF

J: TRBJ2-7
size: few
V: TRBV7-2
D: -
length: 16
DNA: TGTGCCAGCAGCCTCACAAGGGTGTGGAGCTCCTACGAGCAGTACTTC
CDR3: CASSLTRVWSSYEQYF

J: TRBJ1-5
size: -
V: TRBV4-1
D: -
length: 16
DNA: TGCGCCAGCAGCCAAGGTGTGTGGGGCGCCGGGCAGCCCCAGCATTTT
CDR3: CASSQGVWGAGQPQHF

J: TRBJ2-1
size: -
V: TRBV20-1
D: TRBD2
length: 15
DNA: TGCAGTGCTAGAGGTGGAGCGGGAGTTTTCAATGAGCAGTTCTTC
CDR3: CSARGGAGVFNEQFF

J: TRBJ2-3
size: many
V: TRBV7-3
D: -
length: 16
DNA: TGTGCCAGCAGCTTAACAGGCGGAGCTCGCACAGATACGCAGTATTTT
CDR3: CASSLTGGARTDTQYF

J: TRBJ2-7
size: many
V: TRBV28
D: -
length: 14
DNA: TGTGCCAGCAGAGTTAGAGAAGCCTCCTACGAGCAGTACTTC
CDR3: CASRVREASYEQYF

J: TRBJ1-1
size: few
V: TRBV24-1
D: -
length: 14
DNA: TGTGCCACCAGTGATTCTATCTGGGGGAGCGAAGCTTTCTTT
CDR3: CATSDSIWGSEAFF

J: TRBJ2-5
size: -
V: TRBV12-3/TRBV12-4
D: -
length: 13
DNA: TGTGCCAGCAGTCGAGGGGTAGGGGAGACCCAGTACTTC
CDR3: CASSRGVGETQYF

J: TRBJ2-7
size: many
V: TRBV28
D: -
length: 13
DNA: TGTGCCAGCAGTTTTGGGTCACCCTACGAGCAGTACTTC
CDR3: CASSFGSPYEQYF

J: TRBJ2-2
size: many
V: TRBV18
D: -
length: 16
DNA: TGTGCCAGCTCACCACGAAGCGGAGCGAACACCGGGGAGCTGTTTTTT
CDR3: CASSPRSGANTGELFF

J: TRBJ1-2
size: -
V: TRBV20-1
D: TRBD1
length: 13
DNA: TGCAGTGCAGGGGACAGGGGCAGCTATGGCTACACCTTC
CDR3: CSAGDRGSYGYTF

J: TRBJ1-1
size: few
V: TRBV6-1
D: -
length: 15
DNA: TGTGCCAGCACCCATCTCTTTAGGGAATCCACTGAAGCTTTCTTT
CDR3: CASTHLFRESTEAFF

J: TRBJ2-7
size: -
V: TRBV10-3
D: TRBD1
length: 16
DNA: TGTGCCATCAGTGGAGACGGTGGGCAGGGGGCATACGAGCAGTACTTC
CDR3: CAISGDGGQGAYEQYF

J: TRBJ2-1
size: -
V: TRBV4-1
D: TRBD1
length: 17
DNA: TGCGCCAGCAGCCAAGGCCCTGGACAGGAGTCCTACAATGAGCAGTTCTTC
CDR3: CASSQGPGQESYNEQFF

J: TRBJ1-4
size: many
V: TRBV12-3/TRBV12-4
D: -
length: 12
DNA: TGTGCCAGCAGTTTAGGGGACACAAAACTGTTTTTT
CDR3: CASSLGDTKLFF

J: TRBJ2-2
size: few
V: TRBV29-1
D: -
length: 14
DNA: TGCAGCGTTGAGAGCCAGGGGAGCACCGGGGAGCTGTTTTTT
CDR3: CSVESQGSTGELFF

J: TRBJ1-5
size: -
V: TRBV20-1
D: -
length: 17
DNA: TGCAGTGCTAGAGACGAGATTGAAGAACATCCTAATCAGCCCCAGCATTTT
CDR3: CSARDEIEEHPNQPQHF

J: TRBJ2-6
size: -
V: TRBV28
D: TRBD1
length: 14
DNA: TGTGCCAGCAGTTTCCCGGGACAGAGCAACGTCCTGACTTTC
CDR3: CASSFPGQSNVLTF

J: TRBJ2-3
size: -
V: TRBV14
D: -
length: 13
DNA: TGTGCCAGCAGCCCAACAGGGATTAATACGCAGTATTTT
CDR3: CASSPTGINTQYF

J: TRBJ2-7
size: many
V: TRBV7-9
D: TRBD2
length: 16
DNA: TGTGCCAGCAGGCGCCTCACTAGCGGGAGCTCCTACGAGCAGTACTTC
CDR3: CASRRLTSGSSYEQYF

J: TRBJ2-1
size: -
V: TRBV6-6
D: -
length: 13
DNA: TGTGCCAGCAGTTACTCGTCGCACAATGAGCAGTTCTTC
CDR3: CASSYSSHNEQFF

J: TRBJ1-2
size: -
V: TRBV20-1
D: -
length: 13
DNA: TGCAGTGCTAGAGCGATCGGGATAAATGGCTACACCTTC
CDR3: CSARAIGINGYTF

J: TRBJ1-2
size: many
V: TRBV11-3
D: -
length: 15
DNA: TGTGCCAGCAGCTTAGACGGGACGGTACACTATGGCTACACCTTC
CDR3: CASSLDGTVHYGYTF

J: TRBJ2-6
size: few
V: TRBV7-2
D: -
length: 14
DNA: TGTGCCATTACCAAGGGCGCTGGGGCCAACGTCCTGACTTTC
CDR3: CAITKGAGANVLTF

J: TRBJ2-5
size: few
V: TRBV10-3
D: TRBD1
length: 15
DNA: TGTGCCATCAGTGAGGAGCCGGGACAGCAAGAGACCCAGTACTTC
CDR3: CAISEEPGQQETQYF

J: TRBJ2-7
size: few
V: TRBV20-1
D: -
length: 12
DNA: TGCAGTGCCGCCCCGAGCTCCTACGAGCAGTACTTC
CDR3: CSAAPSSYEQYF

J: TRBJ2-3
size: few
V: TRBV7-3
D: TRBD2
length: 16
DNA: TGTGCCAGCAGCCGGGGGACGGGAGGGGACACAGATACGCAGTATTTT
CDR3: CASSRGTGGDTDTQYF

J: TRBJ1-1
size: -
V: TRBV15
D: -
length: 15
DNA: TGTGCCACCAGCAGAGGGGGACGGACGAACACTGAAGCTTTCTTT
CDR3: CATSRGGRTNTEAFF

J: TRBJ1-1
size: -
V: TRBV5-1
D: TRBD1
length: 15
DNA: TGCGCCAGCAGCGTCGGAGACAGGGGGGTAACTGAAGCTTTCTTT
CDR3: CASSVGDRGVTEAFF

J: TRBJ2-1
size: few
V: TRBV5-6
D: TRBD2
length: 18
DNA: TGTGCCAGCAGCTCCGAAAAGAGGTGGGACTACGGGTACAATGAGCAGTTCTTC
CDR3: CASSSEKRWDYGYNEQFF

J: TRBJ2-1
size: -
V: TRBV6-1
D: TRBD1
length: 14
DNA: TGTGCCAGCACTAAGAGGGGGCCTCGCAATGAGCAGTTCTTC
CDR3: CASTKRGPRNEQFF

J: TRBJ2-3
size: once
V: TRBV7-8
D: TRBD2
length: 15
DNA: TGTGCCAGCAGCTTACTGCGGGAGGCCATGGATACGCAGTATTTT
CDR3: CASSLLREAMDTQYF